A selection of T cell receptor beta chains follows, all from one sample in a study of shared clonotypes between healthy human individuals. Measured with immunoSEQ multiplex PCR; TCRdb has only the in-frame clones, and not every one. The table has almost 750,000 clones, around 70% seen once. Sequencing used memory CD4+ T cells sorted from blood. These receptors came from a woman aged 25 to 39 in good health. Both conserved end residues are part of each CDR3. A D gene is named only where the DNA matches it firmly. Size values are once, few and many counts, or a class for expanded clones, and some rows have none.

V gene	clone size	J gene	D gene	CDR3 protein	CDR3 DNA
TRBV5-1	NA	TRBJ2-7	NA	CASSFSQPTYEQYF	TGCGCCAGCAGCTTCTCCCAGCCCACCTACGAGCAGTACTTC
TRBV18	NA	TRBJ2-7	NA	CASSLGQSYEQYF	TGTGCCAGCTCCCTTGGACAATCCTACGAGCAGTACTTC
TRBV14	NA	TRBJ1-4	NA	CASSQEWAGGNRPLNEKLFF	TGTGCCAGCAGCCAAGAGTGGGCGGGAGGAAACCGTCCCTTAAATGAAAAACTGTTTTTT
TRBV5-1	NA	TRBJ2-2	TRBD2	CASSLGGTSEAGELFF	TGCGCCAGCAGCTTGGGCGGGACTAGCGAGGCCGGGGAGCTGTTTTTT
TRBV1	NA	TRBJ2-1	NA	CTSSPGTGGRTAKIPPNEQFF	TGCACCAGCAGCCCCGGGACAGGTGGCCGGACCGCGAAGATTCCCCCCAATGAGCAGTTCTTC
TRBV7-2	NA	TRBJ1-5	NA	CASSLERGDHQPQHF	TGTGCCAGCAGCTTAGAACGGGGCGATCATCAGCCCCAGCATTTT
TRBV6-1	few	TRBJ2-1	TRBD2	CASSERTSGINEQFF	TGTGCCAGCAGTGAACGCACTAGCGGGATCAATGAGCAGTTCTTC
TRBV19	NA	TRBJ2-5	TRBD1	CASSIRTGRETQYF	TGTGCCAGTAGTATTCGGACAGGGAGGGAGACCCAGTACTTC
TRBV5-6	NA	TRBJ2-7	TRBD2	CASSRGLGTNYEQYF	TGTGCCAGCAGCCGCGGCCTCGGGACTAACTACGAGCAGTACTTC
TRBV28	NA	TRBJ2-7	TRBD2	CASTPSGTSGRGALYEQYF	TGTGCCAGCACTCCCTCGGGGACTAGCGGGAGGGGCGCTCTCTACGAGCAGTACTTC
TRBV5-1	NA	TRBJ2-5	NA	CASSQETQYF	TGCGCCAGCAGCCAAGAGACCCAGTACTTC
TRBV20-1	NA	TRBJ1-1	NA	CSASSAVEAFF	TGCAGTGCTAGTTCCGCAGTTGAAGCTTTCTTT
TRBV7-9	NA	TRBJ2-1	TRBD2	CASSLRTSGIYNEQFF	TGTGCCAGCAGCTTACGGACTAGCGGGATTTACAATGAGCAGTTCTTC
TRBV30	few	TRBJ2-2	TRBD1	CAWRGGTGSYPGELFF	TGTGCCTGGAGGGGTGGGACAGGGTCCTATCCCGGGGAGCTGTTTTTT
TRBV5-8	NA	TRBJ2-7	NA	CASSLWRVWSYEQYF	TGTGCCAGCAGCTTGTGGAGGGTATGGTCCTACGAGCAGTACTTC
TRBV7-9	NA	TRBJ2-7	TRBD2	CASSISTSGRNEQYF	TGTGCCAGCAGCATCTCGACTAGCGGGAGGAACGAGCAGTACTTC
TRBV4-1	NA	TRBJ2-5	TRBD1	CASSQGGQGAGETQYF	TGCGCCAGCAGCCAGGGGGGACAGGGGGCTGGAGAGACCCAGTACTTC
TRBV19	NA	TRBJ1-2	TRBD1	CASNLNRGLEGYTF	TGTGCCAGTAATCTAAACAGGGGGCTGGAAGGCTACACCTTC
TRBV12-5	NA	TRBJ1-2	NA	CASGNLEGMGYTF	TGTGCTAGTGGAAACCTGGAGGGAATGGGCTACACCTTC
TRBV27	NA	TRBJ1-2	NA	CASSETGNYGYTF	TGTGCCAGCAGTGAGACAGGAAACTATGGCTACACCTTC
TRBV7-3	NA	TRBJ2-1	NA	CASSRRAESYNEQFF	TGTGCCAGCAGCCGGAGGGCCGAGTCCTACAATGAGCAGTTCTTC
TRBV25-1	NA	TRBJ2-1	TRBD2	CASSAAGGGTSGKYEQFF	TGTGCCAGCAGTGCCGCAGGGGGTGGGACTAGCGGGAAGTATGAGCAGTTCTTC
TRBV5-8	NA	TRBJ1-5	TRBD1	CASSTGTGHSNQPQHF	TGTGCCAGCAGCACTGGGACAGGGCATAGCAATCAGCCCCAGCATTTT
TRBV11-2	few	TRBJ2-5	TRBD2	CASSLGAGDGETQYF	TGTGCCAGCAGCTTAGGGGCGGGAGACGGAGAGACCCAGTACTTC
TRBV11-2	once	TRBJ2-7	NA	CASSLDLTGLGSSYEQYF	TGTGCCAGCAGCTTAGATCTGACAGGCCTCGGAAGTTCCTACGAGCAGTACTTC
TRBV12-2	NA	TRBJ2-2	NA	CASRSAPTQGSDTGELFF	TGTGCAAGTCGCTCTGCTCCGACACAGGGTTCGGACACCGGGGAGCTGTTTTTT
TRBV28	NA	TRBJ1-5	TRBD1	CASSLKQGPPVQPQHF	TGTGCCAGCAGCCTTAAACAGGGGCCCCCCGTGCAGCCCCAGCATTTT
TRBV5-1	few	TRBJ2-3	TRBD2	CASSVQLAGGTPAQYF	TGCGCCAGCAGCGTGCAACTAGCGGGAGGGACCCCAGCGCAGTATTTT
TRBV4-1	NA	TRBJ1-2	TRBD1	CASSQPRQGASYGYTF	TGCGCCAGCAGCCAGCCCAGACAGGGGGCAAGCTATGGCTACACCTTC
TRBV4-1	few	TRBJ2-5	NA	CASSHTGLGVQYF	TGCGCCAGCAGCCATACGGGCCTGGGGGTCCAGTACTTC
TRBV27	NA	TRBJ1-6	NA	CASSLWEQAVLHF	TGTGCCAGCAGTTTATGGGAGCAGGCTGTTCTCCACTTT
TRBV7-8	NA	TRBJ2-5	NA	CASSLEVRWRGKETQYF	TGTGCCAGCAGCTTAGAAGTAAGGTGGCGCGGGAAAGAGACCCAGTACTTC
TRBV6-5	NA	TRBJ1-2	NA	CASSPRGYGYTF	TGTGCCAGCTCCCCTCGGGGGTATGGCTACACCTTC
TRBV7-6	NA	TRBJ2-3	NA	CASSLGQALGGDTQYF	TGTGCCAGCAGCTTAGGGCAGGCACTTGGTGGGGATACGCAGTATTTT
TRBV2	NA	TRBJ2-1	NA	CASQDNWDEQFF	TGTGCCAGCCAAGACAATTGGGATGAGCAGTTCTTC
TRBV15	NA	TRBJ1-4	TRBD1	CATSRDRGQNEKLFF	TGTGCCACCAGCAGAGACAGGGGGCAGAATGAAAAACTGTTTTTT
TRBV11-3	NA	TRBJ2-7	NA	CASSLDSAGINEQYF	TGTGCCAGCAGCTTAGATTCGGCGGGAATTAACGAGCAGTACTTC
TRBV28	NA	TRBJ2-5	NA	CASSLWGRSEETQYF	TGTGCCAGCAGTTTATGGGGCAGGTCTGAAGAGACCCAGTACTTC
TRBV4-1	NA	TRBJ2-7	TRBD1	CASSQEVNRGYEQYF	TGCGCCAGCAGCCAAGAAGTGAACAGGGGGTACGAGCAGTACTTC
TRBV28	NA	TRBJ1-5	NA	CASSFNRGNQPQHF	TGTGCCAGCAGTTTCAACAGGGGCAATCAGCCCCAGCATTTT
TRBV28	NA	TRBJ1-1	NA	CASSAPPGASFF	TGTGCCAGCAGCGCACCCCCGGGGGCGTCTTTCTTT